The T cell receptor beta chain under discussion was sequenced for a study of T cell responses to AZD1222 COVID-19 vaccine. Whole-study context: Pooled together were second doses at about 4 or about 12 weeks.

Clones were read by immunoSEQ multiplex PCR, and TCRdb kept only the in-frame ones, dropping some. The table includes about 170,000 clones, roughly 93% detected once. This CDR3 contains 12 residues. Trimming left V 6 bases short and J 7 bases short, with 13 bases between. Germline CDR1 and CDR2: SEHNR and FQNEAQ (reference sequence). Comments on this clone: As yet, its antigen is unknown.

Findings and limits, study-wide: The study reported that nearly half of spike-specific TCRs target unmutated variant regions. Donors, mostly white British, included more females; clonal diversity was possibly underestimated. Increases in Spike-specific TCR breadth and depth were seen after two AZD1222 doses.

The receptor comes from an adult in good health. The source was peripheral blood, collected on day 0 of AZD1222 vaccination. The rearrangement uses TRBV7-9 and TRBJ2-7; D is possibly TRBD2 (5 bases). The CDR3 is CASRPDPGEQYF. The DNA for the CDR3 is TGTGCCAGCAGGCCTGACCCGGGGGAGCAGTACTTC.